These 18 T cell receptor beta chains share one sample of origin, sequenced in a study of CD8+ T cells in alopecia areata. Treatment of the sample: oral pan-JAK inhibitor, 5-10 mg twice daily. The sequencing template was cDNA reverse transcribed from extracted RNA. Profiled with immunoSEQ multiplex PCR; TCRdb holds only in-frame clones, not every one. The sample has approximately 170,000 clones, around 56% seen once. Sequencing used CD4+ T cells sorted from blood, obtained at week 4, from a patient treated with tofacitinib. These receptors came from a human donor with alopecia areata.

The rearrangement uses TRBV2 and TRBJ1-1; D perhaps matches TRBD1 (6 bases). Deletions cut 4 bases from V and 6 bases from J, with 12 bases between. CDR3 length equals 13 residues. Germline CDR1 SNHLY, CDR2 FYNNEI. Written as DNA, the CDR3 is TGTGCCAGCAGTGCCGCGGGGGGCGCTGAAGCTTTCTTT. Encoded protein: CASSAAGGAEAFF.

This clone was seen a handful of times. The chain joins TRBV30 to TRBJ1-5, with 9 bases matching TRBD1. CDR1 GTSNPN and CDR2 SVGIG come from the germline V gene (reference sequence). The V and J ends lost 0 bases and 1 base, in that order; junction bases with no gene match: 4. The CDR3 extends over 16 amino acids. CDR3 sequence (DNA): TGTGCCTGGAGTGTGGGACAGGGTAGGAGCAATCAGCCCCAGCATTTT. This translates into CAWSVGQGRSNQPQHF.

This chain connects TRBV6-1 to TRBJ2-1; 9 nucleotides line up with TRBD2. Germline CDR1 and CDR2: MNHNS and SASEGT. The V and J ends lost 4 bases and 7 bases, in that order; junction bases with no gene match: 8. The CDR3 runs to 15 residues. This chain's CDR3 is CASSATAGGLNEQFF. The CDR3 DNA reads as TGTGCCAGCAGTGCTACAGCGGGAGGACTAAATGAGCAGTTCTTC.

V is TRBV18 and J is TRBJ2-3; 12 positions agree with TRBD2. This CDR3 has 18 residues. V dropped 3 bases and J dropped 5; count of bases not matched to a gene: 12. Germline assignment: CDR1 KGHSH and CDR2 LQKENI. CDR3 sequence (DNA): TGTGCCAGCTCACCGATACTCCCTTCTAGCGGGAGGGTAGATACGCAGTATTTT. As protein: CASSPILPSSGRVDTQYF.

The rearrangement joins TRBV30 to TRBJ1-2; D remains unclear. Germline V CDR1 and CDR2: GTSNPN, SVGIG (reference sequence). This CDR3 is 13 amino acids long. Trimming stripped 7 bases from V and 0 bases from J, with 12 bases between. In DNA, the CDR3 is TGTGCCTCTCAGGACGGAGCTAACTATGGCTACACCTTC. It is translated as CASQDGANYGYTF.

The chain links TRBV29-1 to TRBJ2-1; D is uncertain. The CDR3 is 14 residues long. Germline assignment: CDR1 SQVTM and CDR2 ANQGSEA. V dropped 7 bases and J dropped 0 bases, with 13 bases sitting between them. The chain's CDR3 is CSAGPGASYNEQFF. The CDR3 region has the DNA TGCAGCGCCGGTCCAGGCGCCTCCTACAATGAGCAGTTCTTC.

In this sample, this clone turned up a few times. The chain couples TRBV29-1 to TRBJ2-2, with 8 bases matching TRBD1. CDR3 length: 12 amino acids. Trimming cost V 6 bases and J 10 bases; bases outside gene matches: 7. Germline V gene sequence: CDR1 SQVTM, CDR2 ANQGSEA. CDR3 loop: CSVGTGDEELFF. CDR3 nucleotides: TGCAGCGTGGGGACAGGAGATGAGGAGCTGTTTTTT.

The genes are TRBV9 and TRBJ2-2, with D possibly TRBD2 on 6 matching bases. The CDR3 is 14 amino acids. V lost 4 bases and J lost 4, with 11 bases in between. The V gene's germline CDR1 is SGDLS and CDR2 YYNGEE. The CDR3 DNA follows: TGTGCCAGCAGCCTTACTAGCAGCACCGGGGAGCTGTTTTTT. It is translated as CASSLTSSTGELFF.

This chain uses TRBV30 with TRBJ1-3; no reliable D call. CDR3 length equals 13 residues. V lost 0 bases and J 4 bases, leaving 7 bases between the germline ends. Germline V lookup: CDR1 GTSNPN, CDR2 SVGIG (reference sequence). The CDR3: CAWSVERGNTIYF. The CDR3 region has the DNA TGTGCCTGGAGTGTCGAACGGGGAAACACCATATATTTT.

The rearrangement joins TRBV18 to TRBJ1-1; unclear D gene. Deletions cut 6 bases from V and 3 bases from J, with 23 bases between. This CDR3 has 17 amino acids. Germline CDR1 reads KGHSH; CDR2 reads LQKENI. The CDR3 DNA reads TGTGCCAGCTCCCCCCCGGGAAGGGCGGTTGGGTACACTGAAGCTTTCTTT. Encoded protein: CASSPPGRAVGYTEAFF.

The gene calls are TRBV7-8 and TRBJ1-2; possibly TRBD1 for D (6 bases). This CDR3 spans 14 amino acids. Germline CDR1 is SGHVS and CDR2 is FQNEAQ. The V end lost 4 bases, the J end lost 2 bases, and 11 bases lay between the germline ends. The CDR3 coding sequence is TGTGCCAGCAGCTGGACAGAAGGGAACTATGGCTACACCTTC. This codes for CASSWTEGNYGYTF.

The chain couples TRBV30 to TRBJ1-5; 7 bases are shared with TRBD1. Trimming removed 2 bases from V and 7 bases from J; junction bases left unmatched: 8. Germline CDR1 reads GTSNPN; CDR2 reads SVGIG (reference sequence). The length of the CDR3 is 14 residues. CDR3 nucleotide sequence: TGTGCCTGGAGTCCTACAGGGGCCCGCCAGCCCCAGCATTTT. Protein product: CAWSPTGARQPQHF.

This clone came up a few times. The CDR3 reads CSAELGQTLTGELFF. CDR3 nucleotides: TGCAGCGCAGAGTTAGGACAGACCCTCACCGGGGAGCTGTTTTTT. The chain carries TRBV29-1 and TRBJ2-2; possibly TRBD1 for D (6 bases). V lost 7 bases and J lost 4, with 19 bases in between. The CDR3 is 15 residues long. Germline V CDR1 and CDR2: SQVTM, ANQGSEA.

The gene calls are TRBV5-1 and TRBJ2-7, with a tentative D call TRBD2 (6 bases). The CDR3 has 12 residues. The V end was cut by 4 bases, the J end by 6 bases, with 11 bases between. Looked up from germline, CDR1 is SGHRS and CDR2 is YFSETQ. The CDR3 loop reads CASSQGGPEQYF. The CDR3 DNA follows: TGCGCCAGCAGCCAAGGAGGGCCCGAGCAGTACTTC.

The chain uses TRBV10-3 and TRBJ1-2, with D unclear. Germline V gene sequence: CDR1 ENHRY, CDR2 SYGVKD. The CDR3 totals 14 residues. V gave up 6 bases and J gave up 4 bases, with 15 bases separating them. Here the CDR3 DNA reads TGTGCCATCAGCGACCGACCCTCCCTCTATGGCTACACCTTC. It specifies CAISDRPSLYGYTF.

DNA of the CDR3: TGTGCCAGCAGCCTAGGGGCGGGAAGCACAGATACGCAGTATTTT. Protein product: CASSLGAGSTDTQYF. The gene calls are TRBV5-5 and TRBJ2-3, with TRBD2 as a possible D gene (6 bases). Per the germline V gene, CDR1 is SGHKS and CDR2 is YYEKEE (reference sequence). This CDR3 has 15 amino acids. Trimming cost V 4 bases and J 0 bases, with 12 bases left between them. The full variable domain, its missing parts supplied by reference TRBV5-5 and TRBJ2-3, is DAGVTQSPTHLIKTRGQQVTLRCSPISGHKSVSWYQQVLGQGPQFIFQYYEKEERGRGNFPDRFSARQFPNYSSELNVNALLLGDSALYLCASSLGAGSTDTQYFGPGTRLTVL.

The CDR3 region is CASSLFGLGGNQPQHF. The CDR3 region has the DNA TGTGCCAGCAGCTTATTCGGACTGGGTGGCAATCAGCCCCAGCATTTT. This chain uses TRBV7-2 with TRBJ1-5; D remains unclear. V was pared by 2 bases and J by 2 bases, with 13 bases between. The CDR3 extends over 16 amino acids. Germline V gives CDR1 SGHTA, CDR2 FQGNSA.

The V call is TRBV6-1, the J call TRBJ2-5; perhaps TRBD2 as D (6 bases). Germline values: CDR1 MNHNS, CDR2 SASEGT. CDR3 length equals 14 residues. The V gene lost 3 bases and the J gene lost 4 bases, with 12 bases spanning the gap. The CDR3 spells CASSEGGGRETQYF. The CDR3 DNA reads TGTGCCAGCAGTGAGGGAGGAGGGCGAGAGACCCAGTACTTC.